This is a list of T cell receptor beta chains from one sample in a study of CD8+ T cells in alopecia areata. The data were produced by immunoSEQ multiplex PCR, yet TCRdb's version contains in-frame clones alone and is incomplete. This sample has 45,000 to 60,000 clones, with around 96% found just once. The sample in question was CD8+ T cells sorted from blood, obtained at week 0. All receptors come from a human donor with alopecia areata. The CDR3 runs from the conserved cysteine through the conserved F or W. The D gene is left open where the match is weak. A row's size may be missing; if present it is once, few, many or a size class.

D: -
J: TRBJ1-2
size: -
V: TRBV7-9
length: 15
CDR3: CASSFSGQEFYGYTF
DNA: TGTGCCAGCAGCTTCTCGGGACAAGAATTCTATGGCTACACCTTC

D: TRBD1
J: TRBJ2-7
size: -
V: TRBV4-1
length: 15
CDR3: CASSQEMDRTYEQYF
DNA: TGCGCCAGCAGCCAAGAGATGGACAGGACCTACGAGCAGTACTTC

D: -
J: TRBJ1-1
size: -
V: TRBV4-1
length: 15
CDR3: CASSQDRQGMAEAFF
DNA: TGCGCCAGCAGCCAAGATAGGCAGGGGATGGCTGAAGCTTTCTTT

D: -
J: TRBJ2-1
size: -
V: TRBV27
length: 12
CDR3: CASMSSNNEQFF
DNA: TGTGCCAGCATGTCCTCGAACAATGAGCAGTTCTTC

D: -
J: TRBJ2-7
size: -
V: TRBV7-6
length: 14
CDR3: CASSPGTIGREQYF
DNA: TGTGCCAGCAGCCCCGGGACAATAGGGCGCGAGCAGTACTTC

D: TRBD2
J: TRBJ2-3
size: -
V: TRBV4-3
length: 12
CDR3: CASSWRGDTQYF
DNA: TGCGCCAGCAGCTGGCGGGGGGATACGCAGTATTTT

D: -
J: TRBJ2-5
size: few
V: TRBV4-1
length: 15
CDR3: CASSQEGGDAETQYF
DNA: TGCGCCAGCAGCCAAGAAGGCGGGGACGCCGAGACCCAGTACTTC

D: TRBD1
J: TRBJ2-7
size: -
V: TRBV4-3
length: 13
CDR3: CASSRGQGLEQYF
DNA: TGCGCCAGCAGCCGGGGACAGGGACTCGAGCAGTACTTC

D: -
J: TRBJ2-3
size: -
V: TRBV7-2
length: 15
CDR3: CASSLVAPSTDTQYF
DNA: TGTGCCAGCAGCTTAGTCGCCCCCAGCACAGATACGCAGTATTTT

D: -
J: TRBJ2-1
size: -
V: TRBV6-6
length: 15
CDR3: CASTLIHGMYNEQFF
DNA: TGTGCCAGCACCCTGATCCACGGAATGTACAATGAGCAGTTCTTC

D: -
J: TRBJ2-2
size: -
V: TRBV5-4
length: 15
CDR3: CASSLELRNTGELFF
DNA: TGTGCCAGCAGCTTGGAACTTAGGAACACCGGGGAGCTGTTTTTT

D: TRBD1
J: TRBJ2-2
size: -
V: TRBV6-5
length: 13
CDR3: CASRGQEGGELFF
DNA: TGTGCCAGCAGGGGACAGGAGGGCGGGGAGCTGTTTTTT

D: TRBD2
J: TRBJ2-1
size: -
V: TRBV4-1
length: 20
CDR3: CASSQPGTSGPHSSYNEQFF
DNA: TGCGCCAGCAGCCAACCCGGGACTAGCGGGCCCCACAGCTCCTACAATGAGCAGTTCTTC

D: -
J: TRBJ2-3
size: -
V: TRBV4-1
length: 16
CDR3: CASSQEETLVTDTQYF
DNA: TGCGCCAGCAGCCAAGAAGAGACTTTAGTCACAGATACGCAGTATTTT

D: TRBD1
J: TRBJ2-5
size: few
V: TRBV11-2
length: 14
CDR3: CASCGTGGLKTQYF
DNA: TGTGCCAGCTGTGGGACAGGGGGTTTAAAGACCCAGTACTTC

D: TRBD2
J: TRBJ2-5
size: -
V: TRBV4-2
length: 16
CDR3: CASSQDTTSGRETQYF
DNA: TGTGCCAGCAGCCAAGATACGACTAGCGGCCGGGAGACCCAGTACTTC

D: -
J: TRBJ2-1
size: once
V: TRBV13
length: 14
CDR3: CASSSPGSYNEQFF
DNA: TGTGCCAGCAGCTCTCCGGGGTCCTACAATGAGCAGTTCTTC

D: -
J: TRBJ1-5
size: -
V: TRBV7-9
length: 12
CDR3: CASSLGAQPQHF
DNA: TGTGCCAGCAGCTTAGGGGCTCAGCCCCAGCATTTT

D: -
J: TRBJ1-2
size: -
V: TRBV5-6
length: 13
CDR3: CASSFGDPYGYTF
DNA: TGTGCCAGCAGCTTCGGGGACCCCTATGGCTACACCTTC

D: TRBD2
J: TRBJ2-3
size: -
V: TRBV4-1
length: 17
CDR3: CASSRIKRGASTDTQYF
DNA: TGCGCCAGCAGCCGGATAAAGCGGGGCGCTAGCACAGATACGCAGTATTTT

D: -
J: TRBJ2-2
size: -
V: TRBV2
length: 15
CDR3: CASSARDANTGELFF
DNA: TGTGCCAGCAGTGCCAGGGACGCGAACACCGGGGAGCTGTTTTTT

D: -
J: TRBJ2-1
size: -
V: TRBV10-3
length: 13
CDR3: CAFGAGLNNEQFF
DNA: TGTGCCTTCGGGGCAGGGCTCAACAATGAGCAGTTCTTC

D: -
J: TRBJ1-6
size: -
V: TRBV6-5
length: 13
CDR3: CASSYEEGSPLHF
DNA: TGTGCCAGCAGTTACGAAGAGGGTTCACCCCTCCACTTT

D: -
J: TRBJ1-4
size: -
V: TRBV7-9
length: 16
CDR3: CASSLPSGPEGEKLFF
DNA: TGTGCCAGCAGCTTACCCTCGGGCCCCGAAGGTGAAAAACTGTTTTTT

D: -
J: TRBJ1-2
size: -
V: TRBV5-4
length: 12
CDR3: CASRSSLYGYTF
DNA: TGTGCCAGCAGATCAAGTCTGTATGGCTACACCTTC

D: -
J: TRBJ1-6
size: once
V: TRBV19
length: 14
CDR3: CASSLAWGNSPLHF
DNA: TGTGCCAGTAGTTTGGCGTGGGGTAATTCACCCCTCCACTTT

D: TRBD1
J: TRBJ2-7
size: -
V: TRBV27
length: 14
CDR3: CASSLGQVFYEQYF
DNA: TGTGCCAGCAGTTTAGGACAGGTCTTCTACGAGCAGTACTTC